A selection of T cell receptor beta chains follows, all from one sample in a study of T-cell reconstitution after alpha-beta-depleted transplantation in children. TCRdb passed the PCR reads through MiXCR, listing each CDR3 protein once. The data show some 180,000 distinct CDR3 sequences, with roughly 6.6% seen just once and about 5.9% held by the top ten. The sequencing used PBMCs, collected before TCRalphabeta/CD19-depleted stem cell transplant. The receptors come from a boy younger than 10 with acute lymphoblastic leukemia, due to receive a stem cell transplant. Each CDR3 is given with its conserved first and last residue. D genes are given only for firm matches. For some rows the clone size is stated as once, few or many, or as a class when expanded; others skip it.

clone size	V gene	D gene	J gene	CDR3 DNA	CDR3 protein
.	TRBV29-1	.	TRBJ1-1	TGCAGCGTCCCAGCGTGGGCGGGGCGCGGAGCTTTCTTT	CSVPAWAGRGAFF
many	TRBV10-2	TRBD1	TRBJ2-2	TGCGCCAGCAAGGGGACAGTAAGGAACACCGGGGAGCTGTTTTTT	CASKGTVRNTGELFF
.	TRBV4-3	.	TRBJ1-5	TGCGCCAGCAGCCCGAGGACTATCCCGGGCAATCAGCCCCAGCATTTT	CASSPRTIPGNQPQHF
many	TRBV7-6	TRBD1	TRBJ2-5	TGTGCCAGCACCCACAGGGGAGAAGAGACCCAGTACTTC	CASTHRGEETQYF
few	TRBV4-1	.	TRBJ1-5	TGCGCCAGCAGCCAAGTATATAATGGTTTAGGCAATCAGCCCCAGCATTTT	CASSQVYNGLGNQPQHF
many	TRBV2	.	TRBJ1-1	TGTGCCAGCAGGAGGGGGGCGCGGGGGACTGAAGCTTTCTTT	CASRRGARGTEAFF
many	TRBV4-3	.	TRBJ2-5	TGCGCCAGCAGCCACCCAGGACTGGGAGAGACCCAGTACTTC	CASSHPGLGETQYF
many	TRBV20-1	.	TRBJ2-3	TGCAGTGCTAGTATCCCAGATACGCAGTATTTT	CSASIPDTQYF
few	TRBV20-1	TRBD2	TRBJ2-3	TGCAGTGCTAGAGATTTTAGCGGGAGGGTAGATACGCAGTATTTT	CSARDFSGRVDTQYF
.	TRBV7-8	TRBD2	TRBJ2-3	TGTGCCAGCAGCTTGGGACTAGCGGGAGGCCTGAATACGCAGTATTTT	CASSLGLAGGLNTQYF
.	TRBV7-9	.	TRBJ1-2	TGTGCCAGCAGCGGCCACTTGACGGACGCTAACTATGGCTACACCTTC	CASSGHLTDANYGYTF
.	TRBV7-8	.	TRBJ1-2	TGTGCCAGCAGAGGCGGGCCACTCTATGGCTACACCTTC	CASRGGPLYGYTF
few	TRBV30	.	TRBJ2-5	TGTGCCTGGAGTCTCTGGGGGGTAGGAGAGACCCAGTACTTC	CAWSLWGVGETQYF
many	TRBV24-1	.	TRBJ2-1	TGTGCCACCAGTGCCCCGGAGGGGTGGGCCTACAATGAGCAGTTCTTC	CATSAPEGWAYNEQFF
many	TRBV20-1	.	TRBJ2-2	TGCAGTGCTAGAGATTTCGGGGACCCGGACACCGGGGAGCTGTTTTTT	CSARDFGDPDTGELFF
.	TRBV28	.	TRBJ2-7	TGTGCCAGCGCCCAGATGGGCCTCTCCTACGAGCAGTACTTC	CASAQMGLSYEQYF
few	TRBV20-1	.	TRBJ2-3	TGCAGTGCTAGAGATGCCGGCACAGATACGCAGTATTTT	CSARDAGTDTQYF
many	TRBV29-1	TRBD2	TRBJ2-1	TGCAGCGTAGAGCGGGAGGTCTCCTACAATGAGCAGTTCTTC	CSVEREVSYNEQFF
many	TRBV27	.	TRBJ2-6	TGTGCCAGCAGTTTATCGCTTTGGGACCTCTCTGGGGCCAACGTCCTGACTTTC	CASSLSLWDLSGANVLTF
.	TRBV7-2	.	TRBJ1-1	TGTGCCAGCAGCTTCCCGGGGGGTCTTACTTCTGAAGCTTTCTTT	CASSFPGGLTSEAFF
.	TRBV29-1	TRBD2	TRBJ2-5	TGCAGCGTTCGAGCGGGAGGAGAGACCCAGTACTTC	CSVRAGGETQYF
few	TRBV5-1	.	TRBJ1-3	TGCGCCAGCAGCTTGGAGGCGGGTGTGGGTGGAAACACCATATATTTT	CASSLEAGVGGNTIYF
few	TRBV28	TRBD2	TRBJ2-7	TGTGCCAGCAGTTTTCGCCTAGCGGGGGGCGGCGAGCAGTACTTC	CASSFRLAGGGEQYF
few	TRBV10-1	.	TRBJ1-5	TGCGCCAGCAGGGCGCACCGGGCCCAACCAAATCAGCCCCAGCATTTT	CASRAHRAQPNQPQHF
many	TRBV7-8	TRBD1	TRBJ1-2	TGTGCCAGCAGCTTATCGACAGGGGGGGATATCTATGGCTACACCTTC	CASSLSTGGDIYGYTF
many	TRBV27	.	TRBJ2-1	TGTGCCAGCAGTCGGTTAGGGGGAGCGGATAATGAGCAGTTCTTC	CASSRLGGADNEQFF
many	TRBV28	.	TRBJ2-2	TGTGCCAGCACTCTATACTCCGGGACTGGGCTAGGGGAGCTGTTTTTT	CASTLYSGTGLGELFF
many	TRBV28	.	TRBJ1-1	TGTGCCAGCAGTTTTAGGGTTGACACTGAAGCTTTCTTT	CASSFRVDTEAFF
many	TRBV12-3/TRBV12-4	.	TRBJ2-7	TGTGCCAGCAGTTTAATAGGGACGGCTTCCTACGAGCAGTACTTC	CASSLIGTASYEQYF
many	TRBV2	.	TRBJ2-1	TGTGCCAGCTCAATGGGCGGCCGGCAGTTCTTC	CASSMGGRQFF
few	TRBV27	.	TRBJ1-2	TGTGCCAGCAGTACGGGCGCCGAAGATGGCTACACCTTC	CASSTGAEDGYTF
few	TRBV7-2	.	TRBJ1-1	TGTGCCAGCAGCTTAGTGGGGGATCTCTCTGAAGCTTTCTTT	CASSLVGDLSEAFF
few	TRBV11-2	.	TRBJ2-7	TGTGCCAGCAGCTTAGTGCTGGGAAACTCCTACGAGCAGTACTTC	CASSLVLGNSYEQYF
.	TRBV9	TRBD2	TRBJ2-3	TGTGCCAGCAGCGCTAGCGGGGGCACAGATACGCAGTATTTT	CASSASGGTDTQYF
many	TRBV11-2	TRBD2	TRBJ2-7	TGTGCCAGCAGCCGCGCCCTAGCGGGGGCGTCCCGGTACGAGCAGTACTTC	CASSRALAGASRYEQYF
many	TRBV10-3	.	TRBJ2-2	TGTGCCATCTCGCCGGGGGCATTAAACACCGGGGAGCTGTTTTTT	CAISPGALNTGELFF
many	TRBV27	.	TRBJ2-7	TGTGCCAGCAGTTGGGCAGGGGATCCCTACGAGCAGTACTTC	CASSWAGDPYEQYF
many	TRBV28	.	TRBJ2-1	TGTGCCAGCAGTTTATTGTGGGGGAGCTCCTACAATGAGCAGTTCTTC	CASSLLWGSSYNEQFF
few	TRBV7-2	TRBD1	TRBJ2-7	TGTGCCAGCAGCCCCCCGACAGGGGAAAAATCCTACGAGCAGTACTTC	CASSPPTGEKSYEQYF
few	TRBV5-4	TRBD1	TRBJ1-5	TGTGCCAGCAGTCTAGCGCGTCGAGACAGGGTGATCAATCAGCCCCAGCATTTT	CASSLARRDRVINQPQHF
.	TRBV7-2	.	TRBJ2-7	TGTGCCAGCAGCTCCACAGATTACGAGCAGTACTTC	CASSSTDYEQYF
many	TRBV28	.	TRBJ2-5	TGTGCCAGCAGCCCATTCGGCGGGAAGCAAGAGACCCAGTACTTC	CASSPFGGKQETQYF
.	TRBV12-3/TRBV12-4	TRBD2	TRBJ2-5	TGTGCCAGCAGGCCTAGCGGGGGCCCTCAAGAGACCCAGTACTTC	CASRPSGGPQETQYF
many	TRBV20-1	.	TRBJ2-4	TGCAGTGCTAGAGACGGGGGTGAGGCCAAAAACATTCAGTACTTC	CSARDGGEAKNIQYF
.	TRBV12-3/TRBV12-4	.	TRBJ2-5	TGTGCCAGCAGCAGCCTAACTGAGGGAGGAGAGACCCAGTACTTC	CASSSLTEGGETQYF
.	TRBV5-1	TRBD1	TRBJ1-1	TGCGCCAGCAGCTATCGCCGGACAGGGGTTGGCACTGAAGCTTTCTTT	CASSYRRTGVGTEAFF
few	TRBV29-1	.	TRBJ1-2	TGCAGCGTTGAAAGGGGACGGACCCCGTTC	CSVERGRTPF
.	TRBV6-5	.	TRBJ1-1	TGTGCCAGCAGTTACGGACGGACTGAAGCTTTCTTT	CASSYGRTEAFF
.	TRBV27	TRBD1	TRBJ2-7	TGTGCCAGCAGTTTCGCCGGGACAGGGTCCTACGAGCAGTACTTC	CASSFAGTGSYEQYF
many	TRBV15	TRBD2	TRBJ2-7	TGTGCCACCAGCAGGCCCGGGGGGAAATACTACGAGCAGTACTTC	CATSRPGGKYYEQYF
few	TRBV12-3/TRBV12-4	.	TRBJ2-7	TGTGCCAGCAGTTTAGCGGAGACACAGGGTGGTGGGTTGTACGAGCAGTACTTC	CASSLAETQGGGLYEQYF